This passage covers 21 T cell receptor beta chains from one sample sequenced in a study of PD-1 blockade in classical Hodgkin lymphoma. The protocol was immunoSEQ multiplex PCR, while the TCRdb copy is restricted to in-frame clones and leaves out a portion. The profile shows some 9,500 clones, 70% to 80% of them singletons. Time point meaning: cycle 4 day 1 (C4D1), after more than 5 weeks of nivolumab. There was relapse after autologous stem cell transplantation in every patient, and there was variation in brentuximab vedotin exposure. Negative selection with magnets was how CD8+ T cells were isolated from the thawed PBMCs. Specimen: CD8+ T cells from blood, collected before the fourth cycle of nivolumab. These TCRs come from a human donor with classical Hodgkin lymphoma.

V usage is TRBV6-5 and J usage is TRBJ2-2; tentatively, D is TRBD2 (5 bases). The CDR3 runs 13 residues. CDR1 is MNHEY, CDR2 SVGAGI, per germline. Trimming left V 3 bases short and J 4 bases short, with 6 bases between. CDR3 amino acids: CASSYRGTGELFF. The CDR3 nucleotides are TGTGCCAGCAGTTATCGGGGCACCGGGGAGCTGTTTTTT.

The rearrangement joins TRBV11-1 to TRBJ1-2; no clear D gene. Between the trimmed V and J ends, which lost 1 base and 7 bases, there was a span of 13 bases. The CDR3 runs 14 residues. CDR1 SGHAT and CDR2 FQDESV come from the germline V gene (reference sequence). The CDR3 protein is CASSLDSPGLGYTF. CDR3 nucleotides: TGTGCCAGCAGCTTAGACAGCCCCGGCCTTGGCTACACCTTC.

This clone was observed a few times. This chain joins TRBV5-4 and TRBJ2-7, with 8 bases matching TRBD1. This CDR3 has 13 residues. Germline CDR1 reads SGHNT; CDR2 reads YYREEE (reference sequence). The J segment lost 5 bases and the V segment lost 3 bases, leaving 4 bases of the junction unmatched. The CDR3 region is CASSSGQGDEQYF. The CDR3 nucleotides are TGTGCCAGCAGCTCCGGACAGGGAGACGAGCAGTACTTC.

The chain links TRBV10-2 to TRBJ1-1, with TRBD1 matching over 9 bases. Per germline, CDR1 WSHSY and CDR2 SAAADI. This CDR3 region has 17 residues. J gave up 7 bases and V 4 bases, and 16 bases lay outside the gene matches. The CDR3 region has the DNA TGCGCCAGCAGTGTCGATGGCCGAATAGGACAGGGGTGTGAAGCTTTCTTT. Amino acids: CASSVDGRIGQGCEAFF.

This clone has more than one count but fewer than ten. The chain recombines TRBV19 with TRBJ2-7; D may match TRBD1 or TRBD2 (5 bases each). Trimming stripped 3 bases from V and 2 bases from J, with 14 bases between. Germline V gene data show CDR1 as LNHDA and CDR2 as SQIVND (reference sequence). This CDR3 is built from 15 residues. The CDR3 nucleotides read TGTGCCAGTAGTATCATATTCGGGGCACCCTACGAGCAGTACTTC. As protein: CASSIIFGAPYEQYF.

The V gene is TRBV28, the J gene TRBJ1-5; no firm D call. CDR1 and CDR2 (germline): MDHEN, SYDVKM. Between the trimmed V and J ends, which lost 3 bases and 0 bases, there was a span of 18 bases. The length of the CDR3 is 18 residues. DNA for the CDR3: TGTGCCAGCAGTTTCCCCCAAATGGTAGACTATAGCAATCAGCCCCAGCATTTT. This gives the protein CASSFPQMVDYSNQPQHF.

Only a few counts were recorded for this clone. This chain uses TRBV7-6 with TRBJ2-1; 16 nucleotides match TRBD2. V lost 4 bases to trimming and J lost 16 bases; unmatched junction nucleotides: 7. Germline CDR1 reads SGHVS; CDR2 reads FNYEAQ. The CDR3 loop spans 14 amino acids. In DNA form, the CDR3 reads TGTGCCAGCAGCTCCTCCGGGACTAGCGGGAGGGATTTCTTC. It is translated as CASSSSGTSGRDFF.

The rearrangement links TRBV7-9 to TRBJ2-3, with a tentative D call TRBD2 (6 bases). CDR3 length: 15 amino acids. CDR1 and CDR2 from the germline V gene are SEHNR and FQNEAQ (reference sequence). Trimming stripped 5 bases from V and 2 bases from J, with 14 bases between. In nucleotides, the CDR3 is TGTGCCAGCAGCCCGCCACGGACTACCACAGATACGCAGTATTTT. Its protein is CASSPPRTTTDTQYF.

J is TRBJ2-5 and V is TRBV19; D unclear. The CDR3 length is 13 residues. V lost 2 bases and J lost 5, with 9 bases in between. From germline, CDR1 is LNHDA and CDR2 SQIVND (reference sequence). CDR3 DNA sequence: TGTGCCAGTAGTATAATCGCCGGGGAGACCCAGTACTTC. Translating it yields CASSIIAGETQYF.

Here the CDR3 DNA reads TGTGCCAGCAGCATCTGGGTCTCCCCAGAGGAGCTGTTTTTT. Amino acid sequence: CASSIWVSPEELFF. V gene TRBV9 combines with J gene TRBJ2-2; D not certain. CDR1 and CDR2 from the germline V gene are SGDLS and YYNGEE. The CDR3 is made up of 14 amino acids. The V gene lost 4 bases and the J gene lost 10 bases, with 17 bases spanning the gap.

V is TRBV4-2 and J is TRBJ1-1; D remains unclear. CDR1 is LGHNA, CDR2 YNFKEQ, per germline. Trimming removed 0 bases at V and 1 base at J, with 3 bases between. The CDR3 has 13 residues. The CDR3 sequence is CASSQDKNTEAFF. The CDR3 bases are TGTGCCAGCAGCCAAGACAAGAACACTGAAGCTTTCTTT.

This clone showed up just a few times. CDR3 protein: CSVVRNTEAFF. The CDR3 coding sequence is TGCAGTGTGGTAAGGAACACTGAAGCTTTCTTT. This chain connects TRBV20-1 to TRBJ1-1; D gene unclear. This CDR3 spans 11 amino acids. In germline, CDR1 is DFQATT, CDR2 SNEGSKA (reference sequence). With 7 bases removed from V and 1 base from J, the gap between germline ends came to 7 bases.

The CDR3 loop reads CSVEEEGQITDTQYF. CDR3 DNA: TGCAGCGTTGAAGAAGAGGGACAGATCACAGATACGCAGTATTTT. The chain has TRBV29-1 and TRBJ2-3, with TRBD1 matching 7 bases. Germline lookup yields CDR1 SQVTM and CDR2 ANQGSEA. J was trimmed by 2 bases and V by 0 bases; bases with no gene match: 5. The CDR3 is 15 residues long.

This chain connects TRBV9 to TRBJ2-5, with TRBD2 as a possible D gene (5 bases). The end of the DNA fits TRBJ2-7 better, so the J call may be wrong. Germline V lookup: CDR1 SGDLS, CDR2 YYNGEE. This CDR3 region has 13 residues. Written as DNA, the CDR3 is TGTGCCAGCAGCGTAGATCGGGGCTACGAGCAGTACTTC. Residues: CASSVDRGYEQYF.

The CDR3 is CSATRGYEQYF. The CDR3 DNA sequence: TGCAGTGCCACCCGGGGCTACGAGCAGTACTTC. The rearrangement uses TRBV20-1 and TRBJ2-7, with D possibly being TRBD2 (5 bases). This CDR3 comprises 11 residues. Germline CDR1 reads DFQATT; CDR2 reads SNEGSKA (reference sequence). Trimming cost V 6 bases and J 3 bases, with 9 bases left between them.

The V call is TRBV7-8, the J call TRBJ2-3; TRBD1 aligns across 7 bases. The CDR3 totals 15 residues. With 5 bases clipped from V and 2 bases from J, the junction kept 7 bases outside the gene matches. In germline, CDR1 is SGHVS, CDR2 FQNEAQ. This CDR3 is CASSPRQGSTDTQYF. In nucleotides, the CDR3 is TGTGCCAGCAGCCCGAGACAGGGTTCCACAGATACGCAGTATTTT.

The rearrangement links TRBV12-5 to TRBJ2-1; perhaps TRBD1 as D (5 bases). Germline V CDR1 and CDR2: LGHNT, FRNRAP. Between the trimmed V and J ends, which lost 0 bases and 0 bases, there was a span of 6 bases. This CDR3 comprises 15 residues. The CDR3 region has the DNA TGTGCTAGTGGTTTGGTTGGGGCCTCCTACAATGAGCAGTTCTTC. As protein: CASGLVGASYNEQFF.

There are a few counts of this clone. The gene calls are TRBV9 and TRBJ1-2, with D perhaps matching TRBD1 (5 bases). Trimming cost V 6 bases and J 0 bases, with 12 bases left between them. Per germline, CDR1 SGDLS and CDR2 YYNGEE. The CDR3 loop spans 14 amino acids. The DNA of the CDR3 is TGTGCCAGCACGCCCTGGGGGGCTAACTATGGCTACACCTTC. This encodes CASTPWGANYGYTF.

The chain carries TRBV27 and TRBJ1-1; D perhaps matches TRBD1 (5 bases). The CDR3 covers 14 residues. Germline assignment: CDR1 MNHEY and CDR2 SMNVEV (reference sequence). V was shortened by 2 bases and J by 5 bases, with 12 bases between the two germline ends. The CDR3 coding sequence is TGTGCCAGCAGTTTAAAATCAGGGAGAACTGAAGCTTTCTTT. Translation: CASSLKSGRTEAFF.

The genes are TRBV7-2 and TRBJ2-7; D may be TRBD1 or TRBD2 (5 bases each). The length of the CDR3 is 15 residues. V was cut by 2 bases and J by 6 bases, with 17 bases left in between. Germline CDR1 and CDR2: SGHTA and FQGNSA. The CDR3 region has the DNA TGTGCCAGCAGCTTATATCAGGGCGCCAGCGGCGAGCAGTACTTC. Encoded protein: CASSLYQGASGEQYF.

The J gene is TRBJ2-7, the V gene TRBV30; 9 positions match TRBD1. Germline V gene data show CDR1 as GTSNPN and CDR2 as SVGIG (reference sequence). The CDR3 runs to 13 residues. Trimming cost V 3 bases and J 4 bases; bases outside gene matches: 4. The CDR3 region has the DNA TGTGCCTGGAGCCGACAGGGGGGATACGAGCAGTACTTC. This codes for CAWSRQGGYEQYF.